These 20 T cell receptor beta chains were sequenced from one sample in a study of blood T cell repertoires in COVID-19. Assay: immunoSEQ multiplex PCR; the TCRdb copy retains only in-frame clones and omits some. The sample carries roughly 320,000 clones, 90% recorded once. The sequenced sample consisted of PBMCs or T cells enriched from blood (not recorded which). All receptors derive from a woman aged 25 to 39 who had been exposed to COVID-19.

This chain uses TRBV7-2 with TRBJ2-5; maybe TRBD2 (5 bases). With 2 bases removed from V and 2 bases from J, the gap between germline ends came to 9 bases. Germline values: CDR1 SGHTA, CDR2 FQGNSA. The CDR3 spans 14 residues. The CDR3 region is CASSLSSVQETQYF. The CDR3 DNA reads as TGTGCCAGCAGCTTAAGTAGCGTACAAGAGACCCAGTACTTC.

V and J are TRBV9 and TRBJ2-2, with TRBD2 identical over 12 bases. V gave up 4 bases and J gave up 3 bases; unmatched junction bases: 4. The V gene's germline CDR1 is SGDLS and CDR2 YYNGEE. The CDR3 is 16 amino acids. The CDR3, as DNA: TGTGCCAGCAGCACCGGACTAGCGGGGTACACCGGGGAGCTGTTTTTT. Translated, it gives CASSTGLAGYTGELFF.

The rearrangement links TRBV2 to TRBJ1-5; 9 nucleotides match TRBD1. The CDR3 is made up of 15 amino acids. After removal of 6 bases from V and 6 bases from J, the junction contained 9 bases not matched to a gene. Germline CDR1 and CDR2: SNHLY and FYNNEI. Here the CDR3 reads CASRRDRVLGQPQHF. CDR3 DNA: TGTGCCAGCAGGCGGGACAGGGTACTCGGTCAGCCCCAGCATTTT. Looking up the rest from reference TRBV2 and TRBJ1-5 gives the full variable domain: EPEVTQTPSHQVTQMGQEVILRCVPISNHLYFYWYRQILGQKVEFLVSFYNNEISEKSEIFDDQFSVERPDGSNFTLKIRSTKLEDSAMYFCASRRDRVLGQPQHFGDGTRLSIL.

This chain joins TRBV12-5 and TRBJ2-5; a possible D gene is TRBD2 (6 bases). The CDR3 spans 14 residues. CDR1 and CDR2 from the germline V gene are LGHNT and FRNRAP. V dropped 2 bases and J dropped 5 bases, with 12 bases sitting between them. CDR3 in DNA: TGTGCTAGTGGTTTGACCCGCCGGGGGGAGACCCAGTACTTC. Protein product: CASGLTRRGETQYF.

The chain uses TRBV4-1 and TRBJ2-3; 13 bases are a match to TRBD2. The CDR3 has 18 residues. V dropped 4 bases and J dropped 3; count of bases not matched to a gene: 10. The germline V gene encodes CDR1 MGHRA and CDR2 YSYEKL. CDR3: CASSRIPGLAGQTDTQYF. The CDR3 DNA reads as TGCGCCAGCAGCCGAATACCGGGACTAGCGGGACAGACAGATACGCAGTATTTT.

The chain is built from TRBV5-4 and TRBJ2-7; D ambiguous. Trimming took 3 bases from V and 6 from J, leaving 10 bases between them. CDR1 is SGHNT and CDR2 is YYREEE in the germline V gene (reference sequence). CDR3 length: 12 amino acids. The CDR3 DNA reads as TGTGCCAGCAGCTGGGCTTCAGGCGAGCAGTACTTC. It encodes CASSWASGEQYF.

This clone was counted a few times. The chain is built from TRBV4-3 and TRBJ1-3, with no clear D. Germline CDR1 reads LGHNA; CDR2 reads YSLEER. The CDR3 contains 14 residues. V lost 0 bases and J 5 bases, leaving 8 bases between the germline ends. CDR3 amino acids: CASSQDRVRNTIYF. For the CDR3, the DNA is TGCGCCAGCAGCCAAGATAGAGTAAGAAACACCATATATTTT.

The gene calls are TRBV5-1 and TRBJ1-1, with D possibly matching TRBD1 (5 bases). V was clipped by 2 bases and J by 7 bases, with 12 bases between them. This CDR3 has 13 residues. Looked up from germline, CDR1 is SGHRS and CDR2 is YFSETQ. In nucleotides, the CDR3 is TGCGCCAGCAGCTTACGCGACAGTGATGAAGCTTTCTTT. Its translation: CASSLRDSDEAFF.

The chain uses TRBV30 and TRBJ1-6; D remains unclear. This CDR3 comprises 16 residues. Germline V gene data show CDR1 as GTSNPN and CDR2 as SVGIG (reference sequence). V was trimmed by 3 bases and J by 3 bases, leaving 15 bases between them. CDR3 in DNA: TGTGCCTGGAGGAGGCCCGCTCCGGGCTATAATTCACCCCTCCACTTT. This sequence encodes CAWRRPAPGYNSPLHF.

As DNA, the CDR3 is TGTGCCAGCAGTGAACACAGGGACCAGCCCCAGCATTTT. Amino acids: CASSEHRDQPQHF. The chain couples TRBV2 to TRBJ1-5; perhaps TRBD1 as D (6 bases). In germline, CDR1 is SNHLY, CDR2 FYNNEI. Trimming removed 2 bases from V and 7 bases from J, with 9 bases in between. The CDR3 covers 13 residues.

The V gene is TRBV5-1, the J gene TRBJ2-3; 11 bases map to TRBD2. The length of the CDR3 is 17 residues. Germline lookup yields CDR1 SGHRS and CDR2 YFSETQ. V lost 0 bases to trimming and J lost 3 bases; unmatched junction nucleotides: 6. In nucleotides, the CDR3 is TGCGCCAGCAGCTTGGTTATAGCGGGGGGGACAACAGATACGCAGTATTTT. Protein: CASSLVIAGGTTDTQYF.

The chain combines TRBV7-3 with TRBJ1-6; tentative D call: TRBD1 (5 bases). The germline V gene has CDR1 SGHTA and CDR2 FQGTGA. Trimming left V 1 base short and J 5 bases short, with 12 bases between. The CDR3 sequence is 16 residues long. The CDR3 DNA is TGTGCCAGCAGCTTAAAAGGGGCTGGGAATAATTCACCCCTCCACTTT. It specifies CASSLKGAGNNSPLHF.

As regards this clone: The sample carries other DNA sequences with the same CDR3. This chain links TRBV7-6 with TRBJ1-1, with no clear D. Germline CDR1 reads SGHVS; CDR2 reads FNYEAQ. Trimming removed 2 bases at V and 0 bases at J, with 4 bases between. The CDR3 extends over 13 amino acids. Here the CDR3 reads CASSLQVNTEAFF. Written as DNA, the CDR3 is TGTGCCAGCAGCTTACAGGTGAACACTGAAGCTTTCTTT. Full variable domain (rest looked up from reference TRBV7-6 and TRBJ1-1): GAGVSQSPRYKVTKRGQDVALRCDPISGHVSLYWYRQALGQGPEFLTYFNYEAQQDKSGLPNDRFSAERPEGSISTLTIQRTEQRDSAMYRCASSLQVNTEAFFGQGTRLTVV.

The V and J genes are TRBV9 and TRBJ2-1; the D gene is possibly TRBD2 (5 bases). The CDR3 extends over 10 amino acids. The V end was cut by 3 bases, the J end by 10 bases, with 5 bases between. In germline, CDR1 is SGDLS, CDR2 YYNGEE. CDR3 nucleotide sequence: TGTGCCAGCAGCGGGGAGGAGCAGTTCTTC. This codes for CASSGEEQFF.

The CDR3 DNA follows: TGTGCCAGCAGCTTAGACTGGGGCCCGTACAATGAGCAGTTCTTC. Amino acid sequence: CASSLDWGPYNEQFF. The genes are TRBV11-2 and TRBJ2-1, with a tentative D call TRBD1 (5 bases). The CDR3 is 15 residues long. Germline lookup yields CDR1 SGHAT and CDR2 FQNNGV. Trimming took 0 bases from V and 4 from J, leaving 10 bases between them.

The rearrangement uses TRBV5-1 and TRBJ2-2; D call uncertain. Germline loops: CDR1 SGHRS, CDR2 YFSETQ. With 5 bases removed from V and 4 bases from J, the gap between germline ends came to 9 bases. CDR3 length: 13 amino acids. This CDR3 reads CASRSTATGELFF. Written as DNA, the CDR3 is TGCGCCAGCAGATCAACAGCCACCGGGGAGCTGTTTTTT.

This chain uses TRBV7-3 with TRBJ2-1; 13 positions agree with TRBD2. Trimming removed 1 base from V and 8 bases from J; junction bases left unmatched: 5. CDR3 length: 16 amino acids. Per germline, CDR1 SGHTA and CDR2 FQGTGA. The CDR3 sequence: CASSLSGTSGVDEQFF. In DNA form, the CDR3 reads TGTGCCAGCAGCTTAAGCGGGACTAGCGGGGTCGATGAGCAGTTCTTC.

The CDR3 loop reads CASSEKKQGAPWLEGYTF. The CDR3 region has the DNA TGTGCCAGCAGTGAAAAGAAACAGGGGGCGCCTTGGTTGGAGGGCTACACCTTC. The chain joins TRBV2 to TRBJ1-2, with 9 bases aligning to TRBD1. The CDR3 is 18 amino acids. The ends lost 2 bases at V and 8 bases at J; junction bases unmatched: 18. The germline gives CDR1 SNHLY, CDR2 FYNNEI.

This sequence joins TRBV3-1 (or the pseudogene TRBV3-2) and TRBJ1-2; 9 bases fit TRBD1. The V and J ends lost 4 bases and 3 bases, in that order; junction bases with no gene match: 15. The CDR3 loop spans 18 amino acids. CDR1 LGHDT and CDR2 YNNKEL come from the germline V gene (reference sequence). The CDR3 reads CASSPYPGQGGKYYGYTF. For the CDR3, the DNA is TGTGCCAGCAGCCCCTACCCGGGACAGGGAGGGAAGTACTATGGCTACACCTTC.

This clone was observed a single time. This chain joins TRBV7-9 and TRBJ1-5; the D is unclear. This CDR3 contains 12 residues. V was cut by 3 bases and J by 7 bases, with 7 bases left in between. Per germline, CDR1 SEHNR and CDR2 FQNEAQ (reference sequence). CDR3 protein: CASSFGGQPQHF. The CDR3 region has the DNA TGTGCCAGCAGCTTCGGAGGACAGCCCCAGCATTTT.